The source of this TCR beta chain is a study of tumor-infiltrating lymphocytes in localized non-small cell lung cancer. About the research overall: Several tumor histologies, both smoking statuses, and some post-neoadjuvant chemotherapy samples were included.

Germline V CDR1 and CDR2: MGHRA, YSYEKL. The V gene end was trimmed by 1 base and the J gene end by 5 bases; junction bases not matched to a gene: 11. This CDR3 is built from 17 residues. A note on this clone: Its specificity is unknown.

Generated by immunoSEQ multiplex PCR, the TCRdb table keeps only in-frame clones and is missing some. The sample lists about 16,000 clones; around 75% were seen once. Notes on the study in general: Tumor T-cell fraction from TCR sequencing was not associated with recurrence-free survival (p = 0.61). Immunotypes IM1 and IM2 had similar TCR-derived T-cell fractions. TCR sequencing covered a subset of patients with enough tissue.

The receptor was isolated from a human donor with non-small cell lung cancer. This chain joins TRBV4-1 and TRBJ2-1, with 7 positions matching TRBD2. The specimen was lung tumor tissue. CDR3 in amino acids: CASSQVGVTSADNEQFF. In DNA form, the CDR3 reads TGCGCCAGCAGCCAAGTGGGGGTTACTAGCGCGGACAATGAGCAGTTCTTC.